This T cell receptor beta chain was recovered during a study of CXCR3-negative and CXCR3-positive naive CD8 T cells. The method, 5' RACE with UMI labels, was used to prepare the TRB cDNA libraries. With the 5' RACE reads reprocessed, TCRdb shows one record per CDR3 protein and no DNA. The sample has around 88,000 distinct CDR3 sequences. About this clonotype itself: What it binds is not known.

General study findings and limits: Relative to CXCR3-negative naive cells, CXCR3-positive naive cells had more hydrophobic TRB CDR3s. Naive CXCR3-positive and CXCR3-negative cells shared similar TRBV-TRBJ usage, unlike memory cells.

This CDR3 comprises 16 residues. Germline V gene data show CDR1 as SGHTA and CDR2 as FQGNSA. This chain joins TRBV7-2 and TRBJ2-7; TCRdb gives TRBD1 as the D gene, but with no DNA this cannot be confirmed. The specimen sequenced was naive CXCR3+ CD8+ T cells from blood. Subset meaning: CD45RO-CCR7+CD27+CD95- naive CD8+ T cells expressing CXCR3 (TNR3+). This sequence originates from a human donor in good health. Some clones in this sample may be carry-over from other donors' samples. CDR3 protein: CASSSHPGQLQYEQYF.